This T cell receptor (beta chain) was identified during a study of T cell responses to AZD1222 COVID-19 vaccine. TCRdb's table, derived via immunoSEQ multiplex PCR, lists solely in-frame clones and lacks some. This sample has 120,000 or so clones, with roughly nine tenths found just once. Trimming left V 10 bases short and J 9 bases short, with 16 bases between. Germline CDR1 is LNHDA and CDR2 is SQIVND (reference sequence). The CDR3 totals 13 residues. The sequence was collected from an adult in good health. This sequence joins TRBV19 and TRBJ1-6, with a tentative D call TRBD1 (6 bases). The specimen was peripheral blood, collected on day 0 of AZD1222 vaccination. CDR3 amino acids: CATGAEGGSPLHF. CDR3 sequence (DNA): TGTGCCACCGGAGCCGAGGGGGGTTCACCCCTCCACTTT.